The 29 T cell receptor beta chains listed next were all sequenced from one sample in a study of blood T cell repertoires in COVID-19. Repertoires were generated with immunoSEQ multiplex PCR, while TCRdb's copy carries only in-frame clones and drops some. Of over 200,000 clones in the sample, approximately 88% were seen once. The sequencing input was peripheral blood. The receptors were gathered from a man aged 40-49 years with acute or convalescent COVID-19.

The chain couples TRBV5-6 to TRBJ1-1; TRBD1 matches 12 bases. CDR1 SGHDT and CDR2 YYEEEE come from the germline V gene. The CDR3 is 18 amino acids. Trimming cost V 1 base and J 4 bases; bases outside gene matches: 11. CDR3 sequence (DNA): TGTGCCAGCAGCTTGTTTGGGACAGGGGGCGAGTCTCGCACTGAAGCTTTCTTT. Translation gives CASSLFGTGGESRTEAFF. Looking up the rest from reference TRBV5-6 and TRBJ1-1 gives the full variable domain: DAGVTQSPTHLIKTRGQQVTLRCSPKSGHDTVSWYQQALGQGPQFIFQYYEEEERQRGNFPDRFSGHQFPNYSSELNVNALLLGDSALYLCASSLFGTGGESRTEAFFGQGTRLTVV.

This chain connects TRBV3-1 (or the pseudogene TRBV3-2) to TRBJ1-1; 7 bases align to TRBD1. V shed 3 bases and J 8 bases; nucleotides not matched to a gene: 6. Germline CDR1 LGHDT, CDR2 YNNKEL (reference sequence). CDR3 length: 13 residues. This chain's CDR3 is CASSHRQGPEAFF. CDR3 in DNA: TGTGCCAGCAGCCATCGACAGGGCCCCGAAGCTTTCTTT.

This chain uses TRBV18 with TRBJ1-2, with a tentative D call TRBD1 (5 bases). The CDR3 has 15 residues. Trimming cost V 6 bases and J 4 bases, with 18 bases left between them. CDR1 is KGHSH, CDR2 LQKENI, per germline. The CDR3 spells CASSPNQGRSYGYTF. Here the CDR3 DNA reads TGTGCCAGCTCGCCCAACCAGGGTCGGTCCTATGGCTACACCTTC.

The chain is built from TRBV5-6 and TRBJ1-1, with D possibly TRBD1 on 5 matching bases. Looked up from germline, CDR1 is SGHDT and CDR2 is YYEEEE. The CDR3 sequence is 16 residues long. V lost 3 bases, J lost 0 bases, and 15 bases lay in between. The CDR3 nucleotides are TGTGCCAGCAGCTCCCTGGGACTGCTAATGAACACTGAAGCTTTCTTT. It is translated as CASSSLGLLMNTEAFF.

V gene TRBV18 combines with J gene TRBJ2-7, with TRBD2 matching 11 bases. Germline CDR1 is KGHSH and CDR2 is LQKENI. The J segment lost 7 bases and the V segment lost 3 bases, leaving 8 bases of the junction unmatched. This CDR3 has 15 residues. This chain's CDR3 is CASSPVSTSGTEQYF. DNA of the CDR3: TGTGCCAGCTCACCCGTCTCGACTAGCGGGACTGAGCAGTACTTC.

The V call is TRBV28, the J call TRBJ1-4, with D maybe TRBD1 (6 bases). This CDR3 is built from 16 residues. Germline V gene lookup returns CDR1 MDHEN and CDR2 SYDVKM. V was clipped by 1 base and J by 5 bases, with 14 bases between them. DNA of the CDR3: TGTGCCAGCAGTTTATTCTCTACAGGGCGCAATGAAAAACTGTTTTTT. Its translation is CASSLFSTGRNEKLFF. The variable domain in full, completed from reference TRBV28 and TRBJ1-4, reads DVKVTQSSRYLVKRTGEKVFLECVQDMDHENMFWYRQDPGLGLRLIYFSYDVKMKEKGDIPEGYSVSREKKERFSLILESASTNQTSMYLCASSLFSTGRNEKLFFGSGTQLSVL.

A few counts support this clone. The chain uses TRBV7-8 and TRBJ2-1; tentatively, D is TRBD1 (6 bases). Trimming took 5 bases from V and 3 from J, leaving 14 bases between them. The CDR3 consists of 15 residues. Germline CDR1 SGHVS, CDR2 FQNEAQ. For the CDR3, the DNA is TGTGCCAGCAGCCCAGCAGGACAGCTCTACAATGAGCAGTTCTTC. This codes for CASSPAGQLYNEQFF. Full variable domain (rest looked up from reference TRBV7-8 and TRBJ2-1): GAGVSQSPRYKVAKRGQDVALRCDPISGHVSLFWYQQALGQGPEFLTYFQNEAQLDKSGLPSDRFFAERPEGSVSTLKIQRTQQEDSAVYLCASSPAGQLYNEQFFGPGTRLTVL.

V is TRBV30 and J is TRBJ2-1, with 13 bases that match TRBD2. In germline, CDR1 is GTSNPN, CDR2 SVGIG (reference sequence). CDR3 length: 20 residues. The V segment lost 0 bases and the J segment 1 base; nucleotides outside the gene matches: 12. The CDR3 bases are TGTGCCTGGAGTGTAGCCCGGACTAGCGGGAGTCGGAGGTCCTACAATGAGCAGTTCTTC. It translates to CAWSVARTSGSRRSYNEQFF.

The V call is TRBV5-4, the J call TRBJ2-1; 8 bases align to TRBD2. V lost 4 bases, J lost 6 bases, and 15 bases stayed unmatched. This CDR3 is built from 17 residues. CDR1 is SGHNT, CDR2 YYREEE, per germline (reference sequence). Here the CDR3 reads CASSGAGGLAPVNEQFF. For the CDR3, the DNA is TGTGCCAGCAGCGGCGCGGGAGGTCTAGCGCCCGTCAATGAGCAGTTCTTC.

The CDR3 loop is CAIRGGLPVNNSPLHF. In nucleotides, the CDR3 is TGTGCCATCAGGGGAGGACTTCCTGTGAATAATTCACCCCTCCACTTT. The chain couples TRBV10-3 to TRBJ1-6; D call uncertain. V shed 6 bases and J shed 5 bases, with 17 bases lying between them. CDR3 length equals 16 residues. Germline lookup yields CDR1 ENHRY and CDR2 SYGVKD.

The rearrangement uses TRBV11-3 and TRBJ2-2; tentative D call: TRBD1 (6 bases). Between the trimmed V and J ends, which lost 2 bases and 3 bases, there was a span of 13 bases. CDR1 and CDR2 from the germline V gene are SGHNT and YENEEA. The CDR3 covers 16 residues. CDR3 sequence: CASSLTGFGYTGELFF. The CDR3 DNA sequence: TGTGCCAGCAGCTTAACAGGGTTTGGATACACCGGGGAGCTGTTTTTT.

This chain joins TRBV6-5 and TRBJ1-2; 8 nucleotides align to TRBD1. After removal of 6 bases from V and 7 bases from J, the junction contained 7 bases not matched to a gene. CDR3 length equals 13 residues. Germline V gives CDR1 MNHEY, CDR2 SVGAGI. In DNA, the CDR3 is TGTGCCAGCAGCCGACAGGGGAAAAGTGGCTACACCTTC. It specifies CASSRQGKSGYTF.

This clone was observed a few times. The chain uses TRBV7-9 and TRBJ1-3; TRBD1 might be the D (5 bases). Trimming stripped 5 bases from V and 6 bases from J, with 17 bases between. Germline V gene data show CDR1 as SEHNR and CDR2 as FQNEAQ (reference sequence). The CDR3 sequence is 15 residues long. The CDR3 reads CASSPSPGGSNTIYF. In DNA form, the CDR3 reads TGTGCCAGCAGCCCCTCCCCTGGGGGGTCAAACACCATATATTTT.

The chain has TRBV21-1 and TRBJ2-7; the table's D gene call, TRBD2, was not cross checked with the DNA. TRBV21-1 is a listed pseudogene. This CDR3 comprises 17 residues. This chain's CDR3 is CASTERGGDPRYYEQYF. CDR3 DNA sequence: TGTGCCAGCACCGAAAGAGGGGGGGACCCGCGTTACTACGAGCAGTACTTC.

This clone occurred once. Here the CDR3 reads CASSLGSATDTQYF. Written as DNA, the CDR3 is TGTGCCAGCAGCCTGGGATCAGCGACAGATACGCAGTATTTT. The chain couples TRBV5-6 to TRBJ2-3, with D unresolved. Germline CDR1 is SGHDT and CDR2 is YYEEEE. CDR3 length: 14 amino acids. With 4 bases removed from V and 3 bases from J, the gap between germline ends came to 12 bases.

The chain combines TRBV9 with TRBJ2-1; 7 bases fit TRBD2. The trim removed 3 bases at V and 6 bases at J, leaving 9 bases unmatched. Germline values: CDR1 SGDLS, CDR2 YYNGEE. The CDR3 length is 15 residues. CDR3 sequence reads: CASSEGKTSTNEQFF. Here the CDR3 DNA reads TGTGCCAGCAGCGAGGGGAAGACTAGCACCAATGAGCAGTTCTTC.

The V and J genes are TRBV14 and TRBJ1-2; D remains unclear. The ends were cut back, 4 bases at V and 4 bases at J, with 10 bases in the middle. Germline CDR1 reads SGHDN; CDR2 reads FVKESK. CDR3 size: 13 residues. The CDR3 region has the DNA TGTGCCAGCAGCCGGGCCGCGGGCTATGGCTACACCTTC. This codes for CASSRAAGYGYTF.

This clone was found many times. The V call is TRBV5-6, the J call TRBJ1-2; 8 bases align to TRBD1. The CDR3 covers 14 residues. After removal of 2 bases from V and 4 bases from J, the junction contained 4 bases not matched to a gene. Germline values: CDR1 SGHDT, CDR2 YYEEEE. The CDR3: CASSFGDRSYGYTF. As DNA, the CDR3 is TGTGCCAGCAGCTTTGGGGACAGGTCCTATGGCTACACCTTC.

In DNA form, the CDR3 reads TGTGCCAGCAGCTTACACGGGACATTGAACACTGAAGCTTTCTTT. Amino acids: CASSLHGTLNTEAFF. This sequence joins TRBV5-6 and TRBJ1-1; a possible D gene is TRBD1 (6 bases). Trimming left V 2 bases short and J 0 bases short, with 11 bases between. Germline values: CDR1 SGHDT, CDR2 YYEEEE. The CDR3 is 15 amino acids. Full variable domain (missing parts from reference TRBV5-6 and TRBJ1-1): DAGVTQSPTHLIKTRGQQVTLRCSPKSGHDTVSWYQQALGQGPQFIFQYYEEEERQRGNFPDRFSGHQFPNYSSELNVNALLLGDSALYLCASSLHGTLNTEAFFGQGTRLTVV.

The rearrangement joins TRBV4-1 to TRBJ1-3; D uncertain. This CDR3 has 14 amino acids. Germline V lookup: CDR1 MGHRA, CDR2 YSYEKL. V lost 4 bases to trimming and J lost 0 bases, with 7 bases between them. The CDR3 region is CASSRVYSGNTIYF. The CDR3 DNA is TGCGCCAGCAGCCGAGTCTACTCTGGAAACACCATATATTTT.

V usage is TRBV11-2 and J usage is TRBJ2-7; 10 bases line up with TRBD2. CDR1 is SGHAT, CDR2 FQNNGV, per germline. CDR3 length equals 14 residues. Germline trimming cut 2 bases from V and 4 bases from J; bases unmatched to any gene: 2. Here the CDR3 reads CASSLRTSGYEQYF. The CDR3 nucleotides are TGTGCCAGCAGCTTACGGACTAGCGGATACGAGCAGTACTTC.

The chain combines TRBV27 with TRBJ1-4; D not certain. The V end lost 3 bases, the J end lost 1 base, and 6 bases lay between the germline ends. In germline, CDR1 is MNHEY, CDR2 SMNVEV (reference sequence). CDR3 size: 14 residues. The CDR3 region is CASSLRLTNEKLFF. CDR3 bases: TGTGCCAGCAGTTTGCGGTTAACTAATGAAAAACTGTTTTTT.

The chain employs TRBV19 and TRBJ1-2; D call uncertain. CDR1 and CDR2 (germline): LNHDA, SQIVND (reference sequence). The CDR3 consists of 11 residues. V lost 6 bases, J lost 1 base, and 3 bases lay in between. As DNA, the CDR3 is TGTGCCAGTAGCGGTAACTATGGCTACACCTTC. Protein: CASSGNYGYTF.

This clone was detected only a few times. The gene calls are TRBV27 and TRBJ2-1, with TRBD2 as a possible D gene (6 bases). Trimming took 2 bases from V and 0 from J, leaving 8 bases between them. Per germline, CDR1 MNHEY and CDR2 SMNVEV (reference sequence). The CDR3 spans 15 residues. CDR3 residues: CASSLGGFSYNEQFF. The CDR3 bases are TGTGCCAGCAGTTTAGGGGGGTTCTCCTACAATGAGCAGTTCTTC.

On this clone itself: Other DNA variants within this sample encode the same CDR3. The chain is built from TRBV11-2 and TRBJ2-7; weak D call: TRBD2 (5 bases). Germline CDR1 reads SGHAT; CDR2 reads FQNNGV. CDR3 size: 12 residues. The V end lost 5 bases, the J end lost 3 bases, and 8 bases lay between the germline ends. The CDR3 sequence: CASSLGSYEQYF. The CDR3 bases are TGTGCCAGCAGCCTAGGGAGCTACGAGCAGTACTTC. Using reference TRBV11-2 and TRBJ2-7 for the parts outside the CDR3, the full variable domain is EAGVAQSPRYKIIEKRQSVAFWCNPISGHATLYWYQQILGQGPKLLIQFQNNGVVDDSQLPKDRFSAERLKGVDSTLKIQPAKLEDSAVYLCASSLGSYEQYFGPGTRLTVT.

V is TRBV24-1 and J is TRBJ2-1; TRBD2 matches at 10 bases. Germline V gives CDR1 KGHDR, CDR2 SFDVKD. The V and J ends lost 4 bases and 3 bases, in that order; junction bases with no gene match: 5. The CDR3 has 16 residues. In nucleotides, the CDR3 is TGTGCCACCAGTGACCCTAGCGGGGGAAACTACAATGAGCAGTTCTTC. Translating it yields CATSDPSGGNYNEQFF.

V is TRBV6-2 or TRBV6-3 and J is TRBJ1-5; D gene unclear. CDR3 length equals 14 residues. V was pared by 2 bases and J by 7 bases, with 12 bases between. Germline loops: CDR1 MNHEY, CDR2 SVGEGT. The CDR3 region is CASSYITGRQPQHF. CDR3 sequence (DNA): TGTGCCAGCAGTTACATAACCGGGAGACAGCCCCAGCATTTT.

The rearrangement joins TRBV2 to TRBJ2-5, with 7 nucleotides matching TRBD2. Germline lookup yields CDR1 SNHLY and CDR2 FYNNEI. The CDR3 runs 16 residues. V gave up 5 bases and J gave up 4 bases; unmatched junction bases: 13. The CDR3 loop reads CASSPRLAGVGETQYF. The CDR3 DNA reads TGTGCCAGCAGTCCCCGTTTGGCGGGAGTGGGAGAGACCCAGTACTTC.

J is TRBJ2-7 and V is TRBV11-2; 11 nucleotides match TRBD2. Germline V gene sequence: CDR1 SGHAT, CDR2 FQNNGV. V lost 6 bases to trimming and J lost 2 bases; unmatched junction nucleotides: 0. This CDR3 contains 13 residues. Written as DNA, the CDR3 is TGTGCCAGCAGGACTAGCGGGACCTACGAGCAGTACTTC. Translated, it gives CASRTSGTYEQYF.